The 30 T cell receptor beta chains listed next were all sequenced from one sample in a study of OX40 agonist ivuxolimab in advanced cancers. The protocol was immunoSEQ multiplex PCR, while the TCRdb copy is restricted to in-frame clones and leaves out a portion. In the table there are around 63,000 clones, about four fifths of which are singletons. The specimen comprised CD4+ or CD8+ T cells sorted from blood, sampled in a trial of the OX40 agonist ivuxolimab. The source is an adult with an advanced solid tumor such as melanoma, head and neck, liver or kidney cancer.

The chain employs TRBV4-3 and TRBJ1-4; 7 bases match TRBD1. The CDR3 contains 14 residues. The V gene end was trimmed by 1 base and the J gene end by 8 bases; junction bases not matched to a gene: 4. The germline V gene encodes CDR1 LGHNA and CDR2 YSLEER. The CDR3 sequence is CASSQGDRAEKLFF. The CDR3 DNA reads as TGCGCCAGCAGCCAAGGAGACAGGGCCGAAAAACTGTTTTTT.

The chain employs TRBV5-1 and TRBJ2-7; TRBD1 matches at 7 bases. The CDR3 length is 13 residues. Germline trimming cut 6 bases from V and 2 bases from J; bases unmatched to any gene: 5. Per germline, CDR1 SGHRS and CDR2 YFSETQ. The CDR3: CASTEGQTYEQYF. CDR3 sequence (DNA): TGCGCCAGCACCGAGGGACAGACCTACGAGCAGTACTTC.

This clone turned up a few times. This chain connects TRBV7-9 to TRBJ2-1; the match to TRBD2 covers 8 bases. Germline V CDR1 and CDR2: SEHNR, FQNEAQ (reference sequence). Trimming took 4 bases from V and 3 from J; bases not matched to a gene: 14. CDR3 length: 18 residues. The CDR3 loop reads CASSSSPGTSPHYNEQFF. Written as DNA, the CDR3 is TGTGCCAGCAGCTCGAGTCCGGGGACTAGTCCCCACTACAATGAGCAGTTCTTC.

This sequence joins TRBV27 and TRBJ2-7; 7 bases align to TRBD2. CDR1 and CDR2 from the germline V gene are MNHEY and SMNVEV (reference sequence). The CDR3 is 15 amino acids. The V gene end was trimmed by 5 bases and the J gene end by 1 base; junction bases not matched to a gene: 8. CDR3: CASSEEGGLSYEQYF. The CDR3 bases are TGTGCCAGCAGTGAGGAGGGAGGGCTTTCCTACGAGCAGTACTTC.

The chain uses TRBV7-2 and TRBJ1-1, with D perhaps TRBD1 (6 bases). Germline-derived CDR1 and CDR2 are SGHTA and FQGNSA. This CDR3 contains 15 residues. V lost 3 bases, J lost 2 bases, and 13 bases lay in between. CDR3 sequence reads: CASSFLGQLNTEAFF. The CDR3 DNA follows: TGTGCCAGCAGCTTCCTCGGACAGCTTAACACTGAAGCTTTCTTT. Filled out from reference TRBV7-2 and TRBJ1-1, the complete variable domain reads GAGVSQSPSNKVTEKGKDVELRCDPISGHTALYWYRQSLGQGLEFLIYFQGNSAPDKSGLPSDRFSAERTGGSVSTLTIQRTQQEDSAVYLCASSFLGQLNTEAFFGQGTRLTVV.

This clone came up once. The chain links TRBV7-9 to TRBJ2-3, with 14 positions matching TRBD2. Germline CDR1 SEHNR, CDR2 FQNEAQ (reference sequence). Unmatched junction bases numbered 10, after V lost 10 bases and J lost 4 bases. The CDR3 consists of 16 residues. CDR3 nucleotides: TGTGCCACCGGGACTAGCGGGGGCCGAGGATCAGATACGCAGTATTTT. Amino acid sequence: CATGTSGGRGSDTQYF.

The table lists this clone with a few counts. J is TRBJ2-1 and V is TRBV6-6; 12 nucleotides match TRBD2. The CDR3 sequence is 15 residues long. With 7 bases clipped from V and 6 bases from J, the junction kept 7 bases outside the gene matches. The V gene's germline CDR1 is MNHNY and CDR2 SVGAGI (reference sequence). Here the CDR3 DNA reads TGTGCCAGCACCTTGACTAGCGGGGGCCCCAATGAGCAGTTCTTC. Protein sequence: CASTLTSGGPNEQFF.

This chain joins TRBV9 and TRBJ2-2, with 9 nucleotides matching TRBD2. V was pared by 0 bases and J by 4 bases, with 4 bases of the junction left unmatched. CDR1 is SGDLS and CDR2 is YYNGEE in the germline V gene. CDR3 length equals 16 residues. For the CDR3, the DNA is TGTGCCAGCAGCGTAGGCGGTAGCGGGAGCACCGGGGAGCTGTTTTTT. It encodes CASSVGGSGSTGELFF.

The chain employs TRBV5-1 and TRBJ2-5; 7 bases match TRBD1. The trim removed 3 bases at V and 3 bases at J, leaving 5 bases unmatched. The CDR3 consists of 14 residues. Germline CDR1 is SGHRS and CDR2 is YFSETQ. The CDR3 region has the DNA TGCGCCAGCAGCTCCCCCGACAGGGAAGAGACCCAGTACTTC. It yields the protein CASSSPDREETQYF. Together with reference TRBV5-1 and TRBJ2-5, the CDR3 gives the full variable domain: KAGVTQTPRYLIKTRGQQVTLSCSPISGHRSVSWYQQTPGQGLQFLFEYFSETQRNKGNFPGRFSGRQFSNSRSEMNVSTLELGDSALYLCASSSPDREETQYFGPGTRLLVL.

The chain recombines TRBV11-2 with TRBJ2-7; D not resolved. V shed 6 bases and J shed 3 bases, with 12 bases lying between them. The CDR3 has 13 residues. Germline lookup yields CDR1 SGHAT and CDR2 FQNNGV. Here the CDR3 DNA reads TGTGCCAGCAGTTCCGACGGCTACTACGAGCAGTACTTC. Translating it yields CASSSDGYYEQYF.

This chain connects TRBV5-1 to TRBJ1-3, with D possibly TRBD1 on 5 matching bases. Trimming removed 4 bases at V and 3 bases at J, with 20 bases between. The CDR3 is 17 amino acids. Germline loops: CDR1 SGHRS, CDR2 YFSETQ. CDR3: CASSPGDATTFGNTIYF. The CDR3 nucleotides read TGCGCCAGCAGCCCGGGGGACGCGACGACGTTTGGAAACACCATATATTTT.

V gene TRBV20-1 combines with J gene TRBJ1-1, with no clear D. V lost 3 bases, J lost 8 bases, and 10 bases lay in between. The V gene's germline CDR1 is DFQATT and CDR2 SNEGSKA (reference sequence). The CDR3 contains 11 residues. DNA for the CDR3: TGCAGTGCTAGTTTGGCAAACGAAGCTTTCTTT. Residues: CSASLANEAFF.

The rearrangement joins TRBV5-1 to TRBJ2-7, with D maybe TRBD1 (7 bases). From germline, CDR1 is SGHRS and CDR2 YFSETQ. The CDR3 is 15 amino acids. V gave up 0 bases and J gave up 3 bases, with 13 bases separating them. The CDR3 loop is CASSLAGDSYYEQYF. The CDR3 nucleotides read TGCGCCAGCAGCTTGGCGGGGGACAGCTACTACGAGCAGTACTTC.

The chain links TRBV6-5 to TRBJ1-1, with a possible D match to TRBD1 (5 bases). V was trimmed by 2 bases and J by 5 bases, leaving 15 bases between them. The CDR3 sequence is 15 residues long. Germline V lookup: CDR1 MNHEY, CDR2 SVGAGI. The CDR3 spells CASSYVLGGKTEAFF. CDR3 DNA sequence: TGTGCCAGCAGTTACGTTTTGGGGGGAAAAACTGAAGCTTTCTTT.

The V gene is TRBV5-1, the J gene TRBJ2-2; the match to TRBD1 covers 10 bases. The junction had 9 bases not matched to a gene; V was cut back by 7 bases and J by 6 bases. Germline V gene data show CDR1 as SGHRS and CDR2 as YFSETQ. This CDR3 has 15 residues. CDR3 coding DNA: TGCGCCAGCCAACCGGGACAGGGGCCCGCCGGGGAGCTGTTTTTT. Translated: CASQPGQGPAGELFF.

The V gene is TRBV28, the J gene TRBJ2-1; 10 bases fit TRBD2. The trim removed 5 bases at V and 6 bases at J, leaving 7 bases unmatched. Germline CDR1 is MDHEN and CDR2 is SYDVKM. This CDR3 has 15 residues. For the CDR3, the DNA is TGTGCCAGCAGTGCTCTAGCGGGAGAGACCAATGAGCAGTTCTTC. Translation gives CASSALAGETNEQFF.

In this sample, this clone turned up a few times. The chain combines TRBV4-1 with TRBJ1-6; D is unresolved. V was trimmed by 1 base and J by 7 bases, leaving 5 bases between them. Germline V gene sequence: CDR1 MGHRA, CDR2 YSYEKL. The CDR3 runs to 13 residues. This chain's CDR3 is CASSQVGNSPLHF. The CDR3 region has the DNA TGCGCCAGCAGCCAAGTTGGGAATTCACCCCTCCACTTT.

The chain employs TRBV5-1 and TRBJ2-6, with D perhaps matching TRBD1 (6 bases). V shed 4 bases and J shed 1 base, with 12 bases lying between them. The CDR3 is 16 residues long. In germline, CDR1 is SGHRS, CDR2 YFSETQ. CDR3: CASSVATGSGANVLTF. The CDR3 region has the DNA TGCGCCAGCAGCGTGGCCACAGGGTCTGGGGCCAACGTCCTGACTTTC.

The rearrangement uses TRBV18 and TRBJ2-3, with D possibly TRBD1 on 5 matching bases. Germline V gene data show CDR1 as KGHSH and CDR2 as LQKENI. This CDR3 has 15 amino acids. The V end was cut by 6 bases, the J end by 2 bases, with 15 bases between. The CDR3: CASSRARQNTDTQYF. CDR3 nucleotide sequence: TGTGCCAGCTCTCGCGCCAGACAGAACACAGATACGCAGTATTTT.

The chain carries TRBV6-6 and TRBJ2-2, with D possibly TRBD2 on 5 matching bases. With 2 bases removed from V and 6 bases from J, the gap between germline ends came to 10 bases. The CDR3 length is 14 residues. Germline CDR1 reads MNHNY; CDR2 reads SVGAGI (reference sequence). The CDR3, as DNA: TGTGCCAGCAGTTACGTGGAACTAGCCGGGGAGCTGTTTTTT. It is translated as CASSYVELAGELFF.

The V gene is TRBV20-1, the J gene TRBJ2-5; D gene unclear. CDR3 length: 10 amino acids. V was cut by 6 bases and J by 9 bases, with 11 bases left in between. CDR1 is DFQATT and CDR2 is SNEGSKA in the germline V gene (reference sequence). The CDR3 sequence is CSATKRSQYF. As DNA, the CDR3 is TGCAGTGCCACGAAGAGATCCCAGTACTTC.

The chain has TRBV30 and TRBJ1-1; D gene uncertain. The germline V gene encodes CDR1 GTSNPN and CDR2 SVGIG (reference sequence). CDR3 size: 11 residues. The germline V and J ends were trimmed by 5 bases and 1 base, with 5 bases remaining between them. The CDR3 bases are TGTGCCTGGTACGGGAACACTGAAGCTTTCTTT. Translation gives CAWYGNTEAFF.

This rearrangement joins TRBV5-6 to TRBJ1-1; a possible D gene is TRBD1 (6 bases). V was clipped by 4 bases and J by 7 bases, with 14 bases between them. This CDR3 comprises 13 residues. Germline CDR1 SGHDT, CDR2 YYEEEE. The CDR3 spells CASSGNRDREAFF. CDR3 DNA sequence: TGTGCCAGCAGCGGAAACAGGGACCGTGAAGCTTTCTTT.

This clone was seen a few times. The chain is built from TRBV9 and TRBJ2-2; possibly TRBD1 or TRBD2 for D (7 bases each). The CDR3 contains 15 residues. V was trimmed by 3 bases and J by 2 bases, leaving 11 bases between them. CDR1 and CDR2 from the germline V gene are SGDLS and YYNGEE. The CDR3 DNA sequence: TGTGCCAGCAGCGCCAGGGGGGGTAACACCGGGGAGCTGTTTTTT. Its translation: CASSARGGNTGELFF. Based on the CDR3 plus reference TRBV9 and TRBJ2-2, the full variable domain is DSGVTQTPKHLITATGQRVTLRCSPRSGDLSVYWYQQSLDQGLQFLIQYYNGEERAKGNILERFSAQQFPDLHSELNLSSLELGDSALYFCASSARGGNTGELFFGEGSRLTVL.

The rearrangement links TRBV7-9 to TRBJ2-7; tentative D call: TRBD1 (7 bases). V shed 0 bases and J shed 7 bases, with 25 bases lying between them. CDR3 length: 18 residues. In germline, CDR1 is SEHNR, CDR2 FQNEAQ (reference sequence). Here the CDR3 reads CASSLAGLRGRGASEQYF. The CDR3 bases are TGTGCCAGCAGCTTAGCTGGTTTAAGGGGCAGGGGGGCCTCTGAGCAGTACTTC.

The CDR3 region has the DNA TGTGCCAGCAGCTTATTGGAGGGCTATGGCTACACCTTC. Protein: CASSLLEGYGYTF. V is TRBV7-2 and J is TRBJ1-2; D gene uncertain. V lost 2 bases and J lost 4, with 8 bases in between. CDR1 and CDR2 (germline): SGHTA, FQGNSA. The CDR3 has 13 residues. The full variable domain, its missing parts supplied by reference TRBV7-2 and TRBJ1-2, is GAGVSQSPSNKVTEKGKDVELRCDPISGHTALYWYRQSLGQGLEFLIYFQGNSAPDKSGLPSDRFSAERTGGSVSTLTIQRTQQEDSAVYLCASSLLEGYGYTFGSGTRLTVV.

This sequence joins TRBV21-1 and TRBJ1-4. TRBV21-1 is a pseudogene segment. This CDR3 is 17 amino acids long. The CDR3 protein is CASSLTRYKVHNEKLFF. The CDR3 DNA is TGTGCCAGCAGCCTTACTCGCTACAAGGTGCATAATGAAAAACTGTTTTTT.

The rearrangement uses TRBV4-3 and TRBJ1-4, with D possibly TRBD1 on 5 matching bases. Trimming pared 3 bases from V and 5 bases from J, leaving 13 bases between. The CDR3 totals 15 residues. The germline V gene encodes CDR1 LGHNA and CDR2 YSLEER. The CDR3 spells CASSQVGVGNEKLFF. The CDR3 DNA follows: TGCGCCAGCAGCCAGGTGGGGGTGGGGAATGAAAAACTGTTTTTT.

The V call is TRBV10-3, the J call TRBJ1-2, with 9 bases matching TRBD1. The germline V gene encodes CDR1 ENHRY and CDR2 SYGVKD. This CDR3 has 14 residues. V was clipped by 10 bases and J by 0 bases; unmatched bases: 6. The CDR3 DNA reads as TGTGCCACGGGACAGGGTAGGGCTAACTATGGCTACACCTTC. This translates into CATGQGRANYGYTF.

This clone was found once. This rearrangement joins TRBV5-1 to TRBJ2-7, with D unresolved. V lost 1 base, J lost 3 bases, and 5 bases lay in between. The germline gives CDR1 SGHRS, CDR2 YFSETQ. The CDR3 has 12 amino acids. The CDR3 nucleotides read TGCGCCAGCAGCTTGACCGGCTACGAGCAGTACTTC. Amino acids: CASSLTGYEQYF.